This is a list of T cell receptor beta chains from one sample in a study of cytomegalovirus exposure and HLA in healthy donors. Assay: immunoSEQ multiplex PCR; the TCRdb copy retains only in-frame clones and omits some. The table lists approximately 180,000 clones, 77% of them singletons. Sequencing was done on a sample of PBMCs. The source is a woman aged 55-70 years in good health and CMV-seropositive. Both conserved end residues are trimmed from each CDR3.

j_gene	v_gene	len	CDR3aa
TRBJ1-3	TRBV28	15	ASSFPNSGASGNTIY
TRBJ2-3	TRBV9	13	ASSVTGGGTDTQY
TRBJ1-1	TRBV28	11	ASRDATGSEAF
TRBJ2-3	TRBV2	16	ASSLGAGGQIGTDTQY
TRBJ1-1	TRBV28	13	ASSSGRGMNTEAF
TRBJ2-5	TRBV7-2	11	ASSLNFQETQY
TRBJ1-1	TRBV5-1	11	ASSSTGSSVAF
TRBJ2-1	TRBV27	12	ASSIRRGYNEQF
TRBJ2-1	TRBV4-3	13	ASSQDWTSDNEQF
TRBJ2-2	TRBV27	13	ASSPNSGTTGELF
TRBJ1-6	TRBV28	11	ASRTGFNSPLH
TRBJ2-1	TRBV5-1	15	ASSSPGTSGAHNEQF
TRBJ1-5	TRBV28	12	ASIPGNLKQPQH
TRBJ1-3	TRBV5-1	13	ASSLAGSAGNTIY
TRBJ2-1	TRBV10-3	16	AITPGLAGGLGGNEQF
TRBJ2-3	TRBV7-2	13	ASRGDRPSTDTQY
TRBJ2-5	TRBV18	11	ASSPGLQETQY
TRBJ2-7	TRBV29-1	10	SAVDSAYGQY
TRBJ2-7	TRBV6-5	13	ASSYSGGQGYEQY
TRBJ2-5	TRBV5-1	13	ASSLTPSSQETQY
TRBJ2-7	TRBV28	15	ASSFPTSGRQSYEQY
TRBJ2-3	TRBV4-2	15	ASSRQLAGISTDTQY
TRBJ2-3	TRBV5-6	11	ASSLGGANTQY
TRBJ2-7	TRBV19	11	ASSIYRDREQY
TRBJ2-7	TRBV5-8	12	ASSLYRVDREQY
TRBJ2-2	TRBV7-7	14	ASSSNPPGDTGELF
TRBJ1-2	TRBV4-2	16	ASSQVGWTVRYNYGYT
TRBJ1-6	TRBV28	14	ASSFLTGPRDSPLH
TRBJ2-7	TRBV30	11	AWSVAADYEQY
TRBJ1-6	TRBV4-2	15	ASSQSLGLASDSPLH
TRBJ2-4	TRBV27	13	ASSLLAIAKNIQY
TRBJ2-7	TRBV30	12	AWRDSGSPYEQY
TRBJ1-5	TRBV5-6	15	ASSASDRGLWNQPQH
TRBJ1-2	TRBV28	11	ASSFKGWYGYT
TRBJ2-2	TRBV28	12	ASSSSGTTGELF
TRBJ2-7	TRBV28	14	ASSLIQGHYPYEQY
TRBJ2-5	TRBV10-3	13	AISDGTGGWETQY
TRBJ1-5	TRBV6-1	14	ASSAGTGVSNQPQH
TRBJ2-5	TRBV27	13	ASSRLAGGQETQY
TRBJ1-4	TRBV30	12	AWSRDRTNEKLF
TRBJ1-4	TRBV2	12	ASRIRSTNEKLF
TRBJ1-2	TRBV5-1	12	ASSLGDSPYGYT
TRBJ2-4	TRBV2	11	ASEGETGTIQY
TRBJ1-5	TRBV2	12	ASSPGQFNQPQH
TRBJ1-1	TRBV5-1	12	ASSLARENTEAF
TRBJ1-6	TRBV19	12	ASSMRGRNSPLH